A selection of T cell receptor beta chains follows, all from one sample in a study of monozygotic twins with inflammatory bowel disease. Using the 5' RACE reads, TCRdb records one entry per CDR3 protein without DNA. Recorded here are about 330,000 distinct CDR3 sequences; the top ten clones represent roughly 2%. The specimen was blood. The receptors were sampled from a human donor with ulcerative colitis or Crohn's disease, or a healthy co-twin of an affected twin (not recorded which). Both conserved end residues are part of each CDR3.

TRBJ2-7 TRBV27 CASRSASGGKRNYEQYF
TRBJ2-7 TRBV10-3 CAISEEGGYEQYF
TRBJ2-3 TRBV10-1 CASSDGQGGDTQYF
TRBJ2-2 TRBV7-7 CASTAGVGELFF
TRBJ2-7 TRBV20-1 CSAGPVQGINSYEQYF
TRBJ1-1 TRBV18 CASSRGGKVTEAFF
TRBJ2-3 TRBV28 CASSPFEKTDTQYF
TRBJ2-7 TRBV6-1 CASSGGRGSPSEQYF
TRBJ2-1 TRBV6-1 CASSGFAVPYNEQFF
TRBJ2-3 TRBV12-3/TRBV12-4 CASSPEYTQYF
TRBJ2-3 TRBV30 CAWRRRDTQYF
TRBJ1-1 TRBV27 CASSPRQGRVTEAFF
TRBJ2-7 TRBV7-8 CASSLIGYEQYF
TRBJ2-3 TRBV4-3 CASSRTGLATDTQYF
TRBJ2-3 TRBV30 CAWSPGQGPADTQYF
TRBJ2-2 TRBV10-3 CACQGAETYTGELFF
TRBJ2-1 TRBV7-9 CASSKHTGQGTYNEQFF
TRBJ2-7 TRBV4-1 CASSQGVPYEQYF
TRBJ2-4 TRBV4-1 CASSQVHREYPKNIQYF
TRBJ2-7 TRBV7-2 CASSLVGLAVLNEQYF
TRBJ1-4 TRBV4-3 CASSQDYEKLFF
TRBJ1-2 TRBV20-1 CSARGETDYGYTF
TRBJ2-5 TRBV29-1 CSVEGEMGFADQETQYF
TRBJ2-2 TRBV12-3/TRBV12-4 CASSLPDRGTAGELFF
TRBJ2-1 TRBV12-3/TRBV12-4 CASIRGASGGLDEQFF
TRBJ2-7 TRBV5-1 CASRSAYEQYF
TRBJ1-2 TRBV18 CASSPVDFNYGYTF
TRBJ2-1 TRBV12-3/TRBV12-4 CASDQGSSSSYNEQFF
TRBJ1-2 TRBV6-1 CASSEGLLIAYGYTF
TRBJ2-7 TRBV29-1 CSVGPRGRQREQYF
TRBJ2-3 TRBV28 CASSLAGSPGHTDTQYF
TRBJ1-4 TRBV5-1 CASSQGPATNEKLFF
TRBJ2-1 TRBV9 CASGPVTSSSYNEQFF
TRBJ2-6 TRBV15 CATSGWDLSSGANVLTF
TRBJ2-5 TRBV15 CATSRRDIQETQYF
TRBJ2-3 TRBV11-1 CASRYSGLAGGSQYF
TRBJ2-3 TRBV15 CATSRDRGIDTQYF
TRBJ1-1 TRBV20-1 CSAGGSDGTEAFF
TRBJ2-7 TRBV7-9 CASSLRRQGTEQYF
TRBJ2-1 TRBV5-4 CASSRDRDEQFF
TRBJ1-2 TRBV7-9 CASSKGQAAEYGYTF
TRBJ1-2 TRBV5-1 CASSRGTVVGYTF
TRBJ2-7 TRBV9 CASSVDGGGNLYEQYF
TRBJ1-5 TRBV30 CAWSLQGGQPQHF
TRBJ2-1 TRBV5-1 CASSLGDSRNEQFF
TRBJ2-1 TRBV20-1 CSARDPAGVNEQFF
TRBJ1-1 TRBV6-5 CASSSEGGTGQAFF
TRBJ2-7 TRBV2 CASRPGLAGYEQYF